The next 20 T cell receptor beta chains were all read from a single sample in a study of blood T cell repertoires in COVID-19. Libraries were prepared by immunoSEQ multiplex PCR; TCRdb keeps only in-frame clonotypes and omits some of them. In the table there are approximately 670,000 clones, 90% of which are singletons. What was sequenced was peripheral blood. The source is a woman aged 18-29 years with acute or convalescent COVID-19.

The V call is TRBV7-8, the J call TRBJ1-1; D is ambiguous. This CDR3 has 12 residues. V lost 4 bases and J lost 3, with 6 bases in between. CDR1 is SGHVS, CDR2 FQNEAQ, per germline. The CDR3 loop is CASSSQYTEAFF. In nucleotides, the CDR3 is TGTGCCAGCAGCTCACAGTACACTGAAGCTTTCTTT.

V and J are TRBV12-3 or TRBV12-4 and TRBJ1-2, with D perhaps TRBD1 (5 bases). Trimming took 6 bases from V and 3 from J, leaving 11 bases between them. The CDR3 runs 13 residues. The CDR3 nucleotides are TGTGCCAGCAGAAGGACAAACGACTATGGCTACACCTTC. Encoded protein: CASRRTNDYGYTF.

The rearrangement joins TRBV24-1 to TRBJ2-2; a weak D match, TRBD2 (6 bases). The CDR3 runs 15 residues. Germline CDR1 is KGHDR and CDR2 is SFDVKD. Trimming removed 0 bases at V and 4 bases at J, with 8 bases between. CDR3 amino acids: CATSDLPGSTGELFF. The DNA of the CDR3 is TGTGCCACCAGTGATTTGCCCGGGAGCACCGGGGAGCTGTTTTTT.

The genes are TRBV18 and TRBJ1-5, with a possible D match to TRBD1 (6 bases). V gave up 3 bases and J gave up 8 bases, with 14 bases separating them. Germline assignment: CDR1 KGHSH and CDR2 LQKENI. This CDR3 contains 14 residues. CDR3 DNA sequence: TGTGCCAGCTCACCCAACAGGGAGGGAAAGCCCCAGCATTTT. Translation gives CASSPNREGKPQHF.

This clone was counted once. This sequence joins TRBV27 and TRBJ1-1; TRBD1 might be the D (6 bases). The ends were cut back, 5 bases at V and 1 base at J, with 14 bases in the middle. There are 15 residues in the CDR3. Germline CDR1 and CDR2: MNHEY and SMNVEV (reference sequence). DNA of the CDR3: TGTGCCAGCAGTATCGCAGGGGTCTGGAACACTGAAGCTTTCTTT. Translating it yields CASSIAGVWNTEAFF.

This clone was seen once. The V gene is TRBV6-2 or TRBV6-3, the J gene TRBJ1-1; 7 bases align to TRBD1. Germline assignment: CDR1 MNHEY and CDR2 SVGEGT. With V trimmed by 6 bases and J by 0 bases, 7 bases remained unmatched. The CDR3 spans 15 residues. CDR3 DNA: TGTGCCAGCAGCCCGGGACAGTCCATGAACACTGAAGCTTTCTTT. Translating gives CASSPGQSMNTEAFF.

Only a few counts were recorded for this clone. This sequence joins TRBV29-1 and TRBJ2-3; 8 bases fit TRBD2. In germline, CDR1 is SQVTM, CDR2 ANQGSEA. The CDR3 extends over 14 amino acids. The V and J ends lost 3 bases and 5 bases, in that order; junction bases with no gene match: 7. The CDR3 DNA follows: TGCAGCGTTGACGGGGGACTAGGTATAGATACGCAGTATTTT. This translates into CSVDGGLGIDTQYF.

The chain employs TRBV7-9 and TRBJ1-2; tentatively, D is TRBD1 (5 bases). V lost 0 bases, J lost 6 bases, and 14 bases lay in between. The CDR3 covers 15 residues. The germline V gene has CDR1 SEHNR and CDR2 FQNEAQ (reference sequence). CDR3 sequence reads: CASSLAMGGRDGYTF. The DNA for the CDR3 is TGTGCCAGCAGCTTAGCGATGGGGGGAAGGGATGGCTACACCTTC.

The V and J genes are TRBV30 and TRBJ1-1; 11 bases match TRBD1. The CDR3 has 17 residues. Germline CDR1 is GTSNPN and CDR2 is SVGIG (reference sequence). J gave up 5 bases and V 0 bases, and 11 bases lay outside the gene matches. CDR3 nucleotide sequence: TGTGCCTGGAGTGTAAGCCGAGGGACAGGGGGTCGGACTGAAGCTTTCTTT. It is translated as CAWSVSRGTGGRTEAFF.

The genes are TRBV7-2 and TRBJ1-3; no clear D. Trimming removed 2 bases at V and 0 bases at J, with 14 bases between. Germline CDR1 SGHTA, CDR2 FQGNSA. This CDR3 is 17 amino acids long. CDR3 residues: CASSLLKLTSSGNTIYF. The DNA of the CDR3 is TGTGCCAGCAGCTTACTAAAACTGACAAGCTCTGGAAACACCATATATTTT.

The chain uses TRBV18 and TRBJ1-6; 7 bases fit TRBD1. The germline V gene encodes CDR1 KGHSH and CDR2 LQKENI. The V segment lost 4 bases and the J segment 4 bases; nucleotides outside the gene matches: 4. The CDR3 sequence is 15 residues long. The CDR3 region is CASSRGQVYNSPLHF. The CDR3 nucleotides read TGTGCCAGCTCACGCGGACAGGTTTATAATTCACCCCTCCACTTT.

The chain has TRBV7-2 and TRBJ1-6, with 7 bases identical to TRBD1. CDR3 length: 15 amino acids. The J segment lost 10 bases and the V segment lost 5 bases, leaving 11 bases of the junction unmatched. Germline CDR1 is SGHTA and CDR2 is FQGNSA. The CDR3 sequence is CASSASTGARSPLHF. CDR3 DNA sequence: TGTGCCAGCAGCGCCTCAACAGGGGCGCGGTCACCCCTCCACTTT.

CDR3 loop: CASSPDRGSTDTQYF. The CDR3, as DNA: TGTGCCAGCAGCCCCGACAGGGGAAGCACAGATACGCAGTATTTT. This chain uses TRBV6-5 with TRBJ2-3; 8 bases line up with TRBD1. Germline values: CDR1 MNHEY, CDR2 SVGAGI. Germline trimming cut 6 bases from V and 0 bases from J; bases unmatched to any gene: 5. This CDR3 contains 15 residues.

V usage is TRBV6-6 and J usage is TRBJ2-2; 10 positions match TRBD1. Germline V gene data show CDR1 as MNHNY and CDR2 as SVGAGI (reference sequence). After removal of 7 bases from V and 4 bases from J, the junction contained 9 bases not matched to a gene. CDR3 length: 16 residues. The CDR3 reads CASNLRQGAGTGELFF. CDR3 DNA sequence: TGTGCCAGCAACCTACGACAGGGGGCTGGCACCGGGGAGCTGTTTTTT.

V is TRBV3-1 (or the pseudogene TRBV3-2) and J is TRBJ2-7, with 8 bases identical to TRBD1. Germline trimming cut 4 bases from V and 2 bases from J; bases unmatched to any gene: 4. The germline V gene has CDR1 LGHDT and CDR2 YNNKEL (reference sequence). The CDR3 has 14 amino acids. Here the CDR3 DNA reads TGTGCCAGCAGCCTGGGACAGGCCACCTACGAGCAGTACTTC. This codes for CASSLGQATYEQYF.

V usage is TRBV2 and J usage is TRBJ2-3; 10 nucleotides align to TRBD2. Per the germline V gene, CDR1 is SNHLY and CDR2 is FYNNEI. V was clipped by 5 bases and J by 2 bases; unmatched bases: 10. The CDR3 totals 17 residues. CDR3 residues: CASSSHLAGGDTDTQYF. CDR3 sequence (DNA): TGTGCCAGCAGTTCCCACTTAGCGGGGGGCGACACAGATACGCAGTATTTT.

V usage is TRBV2 and J usage is TRBJ1-5, with D perhaps matching TRBD1 (5 bases). The V and J ends lost 4 bases and 3 bases respectively, with 13 bases between them. This CDR3 spans 15 amino acids. Per the germline V gene, CDR1 is SNHLY and CDR2 is FYNNEI. The chain's CDR3 is CASSGTRVYNQPQHF. The CDR3 DNA sequence: TGTGCCAGCAGTGGCACCAGGGTCTACAATCAGCCCCAGCATTTT.

The V gene is TRBV7-9, the J gene TRBJ2-1, with a weak D call TRBD1 (5 bases). The germline V gene has CDR1 SEHNR and CDR2 FQNEAQ (reference sequence). The CDR3 sequence is 13 residues long. Trimming took 3 bases from V and 6 from J, leaving 9 bases between them. The CDR3 bases are TGTGCCAGCAGCTTCGGTGGGGCCAATGAGCAGTTCTTC. Protein sequence: CASSFGGANEQFF.

Note on this clone: This specimen includes other DNA sequences encoding the same CDR3. The gene calls are TRBV9 and TRBJ2-7; D perhaps matches TRBD1 (5 bases). The CDR3 loop spans 13 amino acids. Trimming pared 3 bases from V and 0 bases from J, leaving 7 bases between. Germline CDR1 and CDR2: SGDLS and YYNGEE. CDR3 loop: CASSGRGSYEQYF. As DNA, the CDR3 is TGTGCCAGCAGCGGTAGGGGCTCCTACGAGCAGTACTTC.

V usage is TRBV9 and J usage is TRBJ1-2; 7 bases are a match to TRBD1. The V gene end was trimmed by 3 bases and the J gene end by 4 bases; junction bases not matched to a gene: 3. Germline V gene data show CDR1 as SGDLS and CDR2 as YYNGEE. The CDR3 is 13 residues long. The DNA of the CDR3 is TGTGCCAGCAGCGGACAGGGCACCTATGGCTACACCTTC. Translation: CASSGQGTYGYTF.